Presented here are 5 T cell receptor beta chains from one specimen sequenced in a study of cytomegalovirus exposure and HLA in healthy donors. The PCR employed 60 Vbeta primers together with 13 Jbeta primers. Clones were sequenced by immunoSEQ multiplex PCR, and TCRdb holds only the in-frame ones, with some missing. Of 60,000 or so clones listed, 70% to 75% are singletons. The sequenced sample consisted of PBMCs. These receptor sequences come from a man in his forties in good health and CMV-seropositive.

V usage is TRBV4-1 and J usage is TRBJ2-7; 11 bases fit TRBD2. CDR3 size: 19 residues. The germline CDR1 and CDR2 sequences are MGHRA and YSYEKL. After removal of 0 bases from V and 4 bases from J, the junction contained 14 bases not matched to a gene. CDR3 loop: CASSQDRRLAGRHGYEQYF. CDR3 sequence (DNA): TGCGCCAGCAGCCAAGATCGTCGACTAGCGGGGCGCCACGGGTACGAGCAGTACTTC.

This chain uses TRBV9 with TRBJ2-3; maybe TRBD1 (6 bases). Trimming removed 4 bases at V and 1 base at J, with 13 bases between. This CDR3 is built from 15 residues. The germline CDR1 and CDR2 sequences are SGDLS and YYNGEE. DNA of the CDR3: TGTGCCAGCAGCATATCCCGGACAGGCACAGATACGCAGTATTTT. This gives the protein CASSISRTGTDTQYF. Drawing the rest from reference TRBV9 and TRBJ2-3, the complete variable domain is DSGVTQTPKHLITATGQRVTLRCSPRSGDLSVYWYQQSLDQGLQFLIQYYNGEERAKGNILERFSAQQFPDLHSELNLSSLELGDSALYFCASSISRTGTDTQYFGPGTRLTVL.

The gene calls are TRBV7-3 and TRBJ2-1; 8 bases match TRBD1. The CDR3 length is 13 residues. Germline V gene data show CDR1 as SGHTA and CDR2 as FQGTGA. V dropped 3 bases and J dropped 6; count of bases not matched to a gene: 1. As DNA, the CDR3 is TGTGCCAGCAGCTTCGGACAGGGCAATGAGCAGTTCTTC. Translating gives CASSFGQGNEQFF. Using reference TRBV7-3 and TRBJ2-1 for the parts outside the CDR3, the full variable domain is GAGVSQTPSNKVTEKGKYVELRCDPISGHTALYWYRQSLGQGPEFLIYFQGTGAADDSGLPNDRFFAVRPEGSVSTLKIQRTERGDSAVYLCASSFGQGNEQFFGPGTRLTVL.

The V and J genes are TRBV5-4 and TRBJ1-1, with 7 bases identical to TRBD1. This CDR3 comprises 15 residues. V was clipped by 0 bases and J by 4 bases; unmatched bases: 6. Germline CDR1 reads SGHNT; CDR2 reads YYREEE (reference sequence). The CDR3: CASSLATGESTEAFF. CDR3 in DNA: TGTGCCAGCAGCTTGGCAACAGGGGAGAGCACTGAAGCTTTCTTT.

The chain uses TRBV6-1 and TRBJ1-1; 7 nucleotides match TRBD1. CDR1 MNHNS and CDR2 SASEGT come from the germline V gene. The CDR3 spans 14 residues. J gave up 4 bases and V 3 bases, and 5 bases lay outside the gene matches. The CDR3 DNA follows: TGTGCCAGCAGTGACACCACAGGGGCCACTGAAGCTTTCTTT. This codes for CASSDTTGATEAFF.